This T cell receptor (beta chain) derives from a study of T cell repertoires in cytomegalovirus infection. About the research overall: It was the public TCR beta signatures that indicated both CMV infection and matching HLA type.

Study-wide findings and caveats: Cumulative public TCR beta family frequency identified carriers of CMV plus the relevant HLA.

At least ten counts were recorded for this clonotype. What it recognizes is unknown. Trimming took 5 bases from V and 4 from J; bases not matched to a gene: 8. The CDR3 is 15 residues long. TCRdb re-derived calls from the reads in MiXCR, one entry per CDR3 protein. The sample holds a few hundred thousand distinct CDR3 sequences, approximately 9.2% seen once. This clonotype originated in a human donor in good health (CMV status not recorded). Some clones in this sample may be carry-over from other donors' samples. The sequenced material came from PBMCs. This chain uses TRBV12-3 or TRBV12-4 with TRBJ1-5; TRBD1 matches at 7 bases. CDR3 residues: CASSRDRGHNQPQHF. The CDR3, as DNA: TGTGCCAGCAGTCGGGACAGAGGACATAATCAGCCCCAGCATTTT.